One sample yielded the 32 T cell receptor beta chains listed below, sequenced in a study of OX40 agonist ivuxolimab in advanced cancers. Data came from immunoSEQ multiplex PCR; TCRdb stores just in-frame clones and leaves some out. In the table there are tens of thousands of clones, over 80% of which are singletons. Here the sequenced sample was CD4+ or CD8+ T cells sorted from blood, taken in a trial of the OX40 agonist ivuxolimab. Receptor source: an adult with an advanced solid tumor such as melanoma, head and neck, liver or kidney cancer.

The rearrangement uses TRBV12-5 and TRBJ2-7; the match to TRBD2 covers 10 bases. Losses at the gene ends were 2 bases for V and 1 base for J; bases not matched to a gene: 5. Germline loops: CDR1 LGHNT, CDR2 FRNRAP. The CDR3 is 16 residues long. The CDR3 loop is CASGLTTSGTSYEQYF. CDR3 DNA sequence: TGTGCTAGTGGTTTGACCACTAGCGGGACATCCTACGAGCAGTACTTC.

V is TRBV21-1 and J is TRBJ1-1; TRBD1 is the table's D call and was not checked against the DNA. TRBV21-1 is a known pseudogene. The CDR3 covers 17 residues. This CDR3 is CASSKWTGICVNTEAFF. CDR3 coding DNA: TGTGCCAGCAGCAAGTGGACAGGAATTTGCGTGAACACTGAAGCTTTCTTT.

V usage is TRBV19 and J usage is TRBJ2-7; D gene uncertain. The CDR3 totals 13 residues. V was trimmed by 0 bases and J by 4 bases, leaving 7 bases between them. Germline CDR1 and CDR2: LNHDA and SQIVND (reference sequence). CDR3 DNA: TGTGCCAGTAGTATAGACAGTAGATACGAGCAGTACTTC. Translation gives CASSIDSRYEQYF.

In nucleotides, the CDR3 is TGTGCCAGCAAACCACGGGGGGCGGGAAATCAGCCCCAGCATTTT. It codes for CASKPRGAGNQPQHF. The chain combines TRBV6-5 with TRBJ1-5, with D tentatively TRBD1 (6 bases). With 7 bases removed from V and 4 bases from J, the gap between germline ends came to 17 bases. The CDR3 sequence is 15 residues long. CDR1 and CDR2 (germline): MNHEY, SVGAGI.

The chain uses TRBV7-6 and TRBJ2-7; 8 bases fit TRBD2. This CDR3 has 16 amino acids. Germline V gene sequence: CDR1 SGHVS, CDR2 FNYEAQ. The J segment lost 2 bases and the V segment lost 5 bases, leaving 11 bases of the junction unmatched. CDR3 sequence: CASSPSSTGGPYEQYF. The CDR3, as DNA: TGTGCCAGCAGCCCGTCTTCAACGGGAGGGCCCTACGAGCAGTACTTC.

V and J are TRBV19 and TRBJ2-1; 10 bases fit TRBD2. V gave up 1 base and J gave up 8 bases; unmatched junction bases: 2. The CDR3 loop spans 14 amino acids. Germline lookup yields CDR1 LNHDA and CDR2 SQIVND (reference sequence). In DNA, the CDR3 is TGTGCCAGTAGTATAGGGCTAGCGGGAGATGAGCAGTTCTTC. This sequence encodes CASSIGLAGDEQFF.

The gene calls are TRBV5-6 and TRBJ2-7, with 7 bases identical to TRBD2. Germline V gene data show CDR1 as SGHDT and CDR2 as YYEEEE. V gave up 3 bases and J gave up 10 bases; unmatched junction bases: 19. The CDR3 sequence is 16 residues long. In DNA, the CDR3 is TGTGCCAGCAGCTCGCCCGTTGGACTAGGCAGTGTCGAACAGTACTTC. Residues: CASSSPVGLGSVEQYF. Using reference TRBV5-6 and TRBJ2-7 for the parts outside the CDR3, the full variable domain is DAGVTQSPTHLIKTRGQQVTLRCSPKSGHDTVSWYQQALGQGPQFIFQYYEEEERQRGNFPDRFSGHQFPNYSSELNVNALLLGDSALYLCASSSPVGLGSVEQYFGPGTRLTVT.

This rearrangement joins TRBV5-5 to TRBJ2-1; 8 bases match TRBD1. There are 17 residues in the CDR3. J was trimmed by 3 bases and V by 4 bases; bases with no gene match: 12. Germline V gene data show CDR1 as SGHKS and CDR2 as YYEKEE (reference sequence). CDR3 DNA sequence: TGTGCCAGCAGCGTAACGGTGGGGACAGGAAGCTACAATGAGCAGTTCTTC. Translation gives CASSVTVGTGSYNEQFF.

CDR3 loop: CATRPGEGVYEQYF. CDR3 DNA sequence: TGTGCCACCCGGCCCGGGGAGGGGGTATACGAGCAGTACTTC. J is TRBJ2-7 and V is TRBV10-3; TRBD2 might be the D (7 bases). The CDR3 spans 14 residues. The V and J ends lost 10 bases and 4 bases respectively, with 20 bases between them. Germline V gene lookup returns CDR1 ENHRY and CDR2 SYGVKD.

The chain couples TRBV19 to TRBJ2-3, with D uncertain. CDR3 length equals 10 residues. Germline CDR1 and CDR2: LNHDA and SQIVND (reference sequence). V was clipped by 7 bases and J by 6 bases, with 5 bases between them. CDR3 sequence (DNA): TGTGCCAGTAAAGGCGATACGCAGTATTTT. Its protein is CASKGDTQYF.

The rearrangement uses TRBV2 and TRBJ1-1; the D is unclear. CDR1 is SNHLY, CDR2 FYNNEI, per germline. The CDR3 runs to 11 residues. With 9 bases removed from V and 2 bases from J, the gap between germline ends came to 7 bases. The CDR3 loop reads CARNENTEAFF. The DNA of the CDR3 is TGTGCCAGAAACGAAAACACTGAAGCTTTCTTT.

Note on this clone: Other DNA sequences in this specimen translate into the identical CDR3. The chain recombines TRBV11-3 with TRBJ1-1; D may be TRBD1 (5 bases). The CDR3 totals 14 residues. The V gene's germline CDR1 is SGHNT and CDR2 YENEEA. V lost 5 bases, J lost 0 bases, and 10 bases lay in between. The DNA of the CDR3 is TGTGCCAGCAGCCCGACAGTTTTGAACACTGAAGCTTTCTTT. Protein product: CASSPTVLNTEAFF.

The genes are TRBV28 and TRBJ1-2; D remains unclear. Germline CDR1 MDHEN, CDR2 SYDVKM. The CDR3 length is 12 residues. Trimming removed 6 bases from V and 5 bases from J, with 10 bases in between. This chain's CDR3 is CASSLTRYGYTF. In nucleotides, the CDR3 is TGTGCCAGCAGCCTTACAAGATATGGCTACACCTTC.

This sequence joins TRBV12-5 and TRBJ2-4; D not certain. CDR1 is LGHNT, CDR2 FRNRAP, per germline. This CDR3 contains 15 residues. V was trimmed by 1 base and J by 2 bases, leaving 9 bases between them. The CDR3 DNA is TGTGCTAGTGGTTTGGGACCGGGCCCCAAAAACATTCAGTACTTC. This translates into CASGLGPGPKNIQYF.

The chain links TRBV2 to TRBJ2-3; D unclear. The V end was cut by 7 bases, the J end by 5 bases, with 10 bases between. Germline V gene sequence: CDR1 SNHLY, CDR2 FYNNEI. This CDR3 is built from 12 residues. CDR3 nucleotide sequence: TGTGCCAGCACTCTTATACTAGATACGCAGTATTTT. Amino acids: CASTLILDTQYF.

In its sample, this clone was seen once. This chain joins TRBV6-5 and TRBJ2-1; 12 bases line up with TRBD2. The CDR3 runs 14 residues. J gave up 6 bases and V 6 bases, and 3 bases lay outside the gene matches. Germline CDR1 reads MNHEY; CDR2 reads SVGAGI. The CDR3 nucleotides are TGTGCCAGCAGAGGACTAGCGGGACTCAATGAGCAGTTCTTC. As protein: CASRGLAGLNEQFF.

V gene TRBV5-8 combines with J gene TRBJ2-3; 8 positions match TRBD2. The CDR3 has 16 residues. V shed 0 bases and J 4 bases; nucleotides not matched to a gene: 7. CDR1 is SGHTS and CDR2 is YDEGEE in the germline V gene. The CDR3 region is CASSLVQRELSDTQYF. CDR3 sequence (DNA): TGTGCCAGCAGCTTGGTCCAGCGGGAGTTGTCAGATACGCAGTATTTT. Together with reference TRBV5-8 and TRBJ2-3, the CDR3 gives the full variable domain: EAGVTQSPTHLIKTRGQQATLRCSPISGHTSVYWYQQALGLGLQFLLWYDEGEERNRGNFPPRFSGRQFPNYSSELNVNALELEDSALYLCASSLVQRELSDTQYFGPGTRLTVL.

The chain links TRBV25-1 to TRBJ1-2; 7 nucleotides match TRBD1. This CDR3 comprises 13 residues. With V trimmed by 1 base and J by 8 bases, 4 bases remained unmatched. Germline-derived CDR1 and CDR2 are MGHDK and SYGVNS. DNA for the CDR3: TGTGCCAGCAGTGAATTGACAGGGTGGGGCTACACCTTC. This codes for CASSELTGWGYTF.

This clone came up once. CDR3 coding DNA: TGCGCCAGCAGCTTCGGGACACTAGCCTACGAGCAGTACTTC. Translating it yields CASSFGTLAYEQYF. The rearrangement links TRBV5-1 to TRBJ2-7; D is possibly TRBD1 (6 bases). The CDR3 covers 14 residues. CDR1 SGHRS and CDR2 YFSETQ come from the germline V gene. V was shortened by 2 bases and J by 2 bases, with 11 bases between the two germline ends.

The V call is TRBV5-1, the J call TRBJ2-7; TRBD1 is a possible D gene (5 bases). The CDR3 has 14 residues. The germline V gene has CDR1 SGHRS and CDR2 YFSETQ. V lost 0 bases and J lost 5, with 12 bases in between. The CDR3 DNA is TGCGCCAGCAGCTTGGCCGTCAGGGAAGACGAGCAGTACTTC. Its translation is CASSLAVREDEQYF.

The V gene is TRBV5-4, the J gene TRBJ2-7, with 8 bases that match TRBD2. The CDR3 totals 14 residues. V shed 4 bases and J 1 base; nucleotides not matched to a gene: 4. Germline V gives CDR1 SGHNT, CDR2 YYREEE (reference sequence). The CDR3 DNA is TGTGCCAGCAGCGCGGGACTAGAGTCCTACGAGCAGTACTTC. As protein: CASSAGLESYEQYF. Full variable domain (rest looked up from reference TRBV5-4 and TRBJ2-7): ETGVTQSPTHLIKTRGQQVTLRCSSQSGHNTVSWYQQALGQGPQFIFQYYREEENGRGNFPPRFSGLQFPNYSSELNVNALELDDSALYLCASSAGLESYEQYFGPGTRLTVT.

The rearrangement joins TRBV10-3 to TRBJ2-5, with TRBD2 matching 10 bases. The V gene's germline CDR1 is ENHRY and CDR2 SYGVKD. V shed 5 bases and J 1 base; nucleotides not matched to a gene: 7. This CDR3 contains 16 residues. The CDR3 reads CAISYRLAGSQETQYF. CDR3 in DNA: TGTGCCATCAGTTACAGACTAGCGGGTAGCCAAGAGACCCAGTACTTC.

The chain links TRBV2 to TRBJ1-3, with 8 bases lining up with TRBD1. Looked up from germline, CDR1 is SNHLY and CDR2 is FYNNEI. V dropped 1 base and J dropped 1; count of bases not matched to a gene: 3. This CDR3 region has 16 residues. The CDR3 sequence: CASSEEQGASGNTIYF. In DNA form, the CDR3 reads TGTGCCAGCAGTGAAGAGCAGGGGGCATCTGGAAACACCATATATTTT.

The chain couples TRBV10-1 to TRBJ2-7; 9 positions agree with TRBD1. J gave up 4 bases and V 5 bases, and 3 bases lay outside the gene matches. The CDR3 is 13 amino acids. Germline V gene data show CDR1 as WNHNN and CDR2 as SYGVQD (reference sequence). The CDR3 is CASSTGTGYEQYF. Written as DNA, the CDR3 is TGCGCCAGCAGTACCGGGACAGGGTACGAGCAGTACTTC.

V usage is TRBV9 and J usage is TRBJ2-5; TRBD1 matches at 10 bases. This CDR3 has 16 amino acids. V was clipped by 3 bases and J by 5 bases; unmatched bases: 10. CDR1 is SGDLS and CDR2 is YYNGEE in the germline V gene. This CDR3 is CASSDRQGALMETQYF. The DNA for the CDR3 is TGTGCCAGCAGCGACCGACAGGGGGCGCTTATGGAGACCCAGTACTTC. The entire variable domain, with the rest obtained from reference TRBV9 and TRBJ2-5, is as follows: DSGVTQTPKHLITATGQRVTLRCSPRSGDLSVYWYQQSLDQGLQFLIQYYNGEERAKGNILERFSAQQFPDLHSELNLSSLELGDSALYFCASSDRQGALMETQYFGPGTRLLVL.

J is TRBJ1-3 and V is TRBV2; D might be TRBD1 (5 bases). Germline V gene data show CDR1 as SNHLY and CDR2 as FYNNEI. V shed 7 bases and J shed 3 bases, with 13 bases lying between them. The CDR3 covers 14 residues. The CDR3 loop reads CASTMDTYGNTIYF. CDR3 nucleotides: TGTGCCAGCACGATGGACACCTATGGAAACACCATATATTTT. The entire variable domain, with the rest obtained from reference TRBV2 and TRBJ1-3, is as follows: EPEVTQTPSHQVTQMGQEVILRCVPISNHLYFYWYRQILGQKVEFLVSFYNNEISEKSEIFDDQFSVERPDGSNFTLKIRSTKLEDSAMYFCASTMDTYGNTIYFGEGSWLTVV.

V is TRBV5-1 and J is TRBJ2-5; TRBD2 matches 10 bases. The V segment lost 0 bases and the J segment 5 bases; nucleotides outside the gene matches: 7. This CDR3 has 16 amino acids. Germline lookup yields CDR1 SGHRS and CDR2 YFSETQ. This CDR3 reads CASSLGMGLAWETQYF. Here the CDR3 DNA reads TGCGCCAGCAGCTTGGGGATGGGACTAGCGTGGGAGACCCAGTACTTC.

This chain joins TRBV18 and TRBJ2-7, with D unresolved. Germline V gene data show CDR1 as KGHSH and CDR2 as LQKENI. This CDR3 region has 13 residues. The V gene lost 2 bases and the J gene lost 1 base, with 6 bases spanning the gap. The CDR3 DNA follows: TGTGCCAGCTCACCAGGGCAGTCCTACGAGCAGTACTTC. This translates into CASSPGQSYEQYF.

This clone was counted once. The V gene is TRBV5-1, the J gene TRBJ2-1, with 12 bases lining up with TRBD2. CDR1 is SGHRS and CDR2 is YFSETQ in the germline V gene. The CDR3 consists of 14 residues. The J segment lost 7 bases and the V segment lost 5 bases, leaving 4 bases of the junction unmatched. CDR3 amino acids: CASRTSGSGNEQFF. The DNA for the CDR3 is TGCGCCAGCAGGACTAGCGGGAGTGGGAATGAGCAGTTCTTC. Full variable domain (outside the CDR3, taken from reference TRBV5-1 and TRBJ2-1): KAGVTQTPRYLIKTRGQQVTLSCSPISGHRSVSWYQQTPGQGLQFLFEYFSETQRNKGNFPGRFSGRQFSNSRSEMNVSTLELGDSALYLCASRTSGSGNEQFFGPGTRLTVL.

The rearrangement uses TRBV5-1 and TRBJ2-2; the match to TRBD2 covers 11 bases. Trimming took 4 bases from V and 6 from J; bases not matched to a gene: 8. This CDR3 spans 16 amino acids. Looked up from germline, CDR1 is SGHRS and CDR2 is YFSETQ. As DNA, the CDR3 is TGCGCCAGCAGCCCGGTGACTAGCGGGATATCCGGGGAGCTGTTTTTT. Translation: CASSPVTSGISGELFF.

This clone was recorded once. The chain couples TRBV18 to TRBJ1-1; 12 nucleotides match TRBD1. Germline V gene data show CDR1 as KGHSH and CDR2 as LQKENI. CDR3 length: 15 amino acids. Losses at the gene ends were 0 bases for V and 10 bases for J; bases not matched to a gene: 6. The CDR3 sequence is CASSPPGTGGWGAFF. DNA of the CDR3: TGTGCCAGCTCACCACCCGGGACAGGGGGCTGGGGAGCTTTCTTT.

The chain combines TRBV10-2 with TRBJ2-7; TRBD2 is a possible D gene (7 bases). Germline V gene lookup returns CDR1 WSHSY and CDR2 SAAADI. V was trimmed by 5 bases and J by 2 bases, leaving 16 bases between them. The CDR3 has 15 residues. CDR3 DNA sequence: TGCGCCAGCAGTCCGGTAGGGGGGGCGGCCTACGAGCAGTACTTC. Translating gives CASSPVGGAAYEQYF.